The subject of this entry is one TCR beta chain. Its matching antigen is unknown. These data are taken from a study of cytomegalovirus exposure and HLA in healthy donors. Broader study findings: The productive fraction for most TCR beta V segments was about 90% or about 30% in an earlier analysis. CMV antigen specificity of three CMV-associated chains was confirmed in vitro. Rare sequences made up most TCRs, while some public TCRs were found in many donors.

Germline V CDR1 and CDR2: MNHEY, SVGAGI. The V gene lost 0 bases and the J gene lost 3 bases, with 11 bases spanning the gap. The CDR3 covers 15 residues. The PCR ran on 60 Vbeta and 13 Jbeta primers. Profiling relied on immunoSEQ multiplex PCR, and the TCRdb table lists in-frame clones only, not all of them. The sample has fewer than 250,000 clones, 76% seen once. The source of this sequence is a young man in good health and CMV-seronegative. This sequence joins TRBV6-5 and TRBJ1-1; possibly TRBD1 for D (5 bases). Sequencing was done on a sample of PBMCs. In nucleotides, the CDR3 is TGTGCCAGCAGTTACTCGAGTGAAGGGGACACTGAAGCTTTCTTT. Translation: CASSYSSEGDTEAFF.